This T cell receptor (beta chain) was observed in a study of vaccination and CD4 T cells after COVID-19. The wider study: Six males and four females constituted the convalescent cohort, two of whom were Hispanic. Once diagnosed, patients had post-COVID samples drawn a median about 110 days later (range 35 to 161). Study-wide results and limits: Looking at convalescent patients, a median around 89% of reactive clones were present only post-vaccination.

The assay that was used to sequence DNA from cultured CD4+ T cells was the Oncomine TCR Beta short-read assay. TCRdb recomputed calls from the PCR reads with MiXCR, one row per CDR3 protein. The sample includes about 3,000 distinct CDR3 sequences, under 40% of them seen just once. Germline loops: CDR1 MNHNS, CDR2 SASEGT. There are 17 residues in the CDR3. V dropped 0 bases and J dropped 5 bases, with 19 bases sitting between them. Concerning this clonotype: Its specificity is unknown.

The sample's treatment: roughly 11-day PBMC culture with coronavirus spike peptide pools or control peptides (ViraFEST assay). After being plated at over 1.5 million per well, PBMCs were cultured with about 10 IU/ml IL-2 and 8.5 to 10 ug/ml peptide pools. V usage is TRBV6-1 and J usage is TRBJ2-5, with D perhaps given as TRBD1 or TRBD2 (5 bases each). This TCR was recovered from a human donor who had recovered from COVID-19. Sequencing was performed on CD4+ T cells from blood, cultured in vitro. DNA of the CDR3: TGTGCCAGCAGTGAAGCGCTGGGGTGGGGGATGAGGGAGACCCAGTACTTC. This codes for CASSEALGWGMRETQYF.